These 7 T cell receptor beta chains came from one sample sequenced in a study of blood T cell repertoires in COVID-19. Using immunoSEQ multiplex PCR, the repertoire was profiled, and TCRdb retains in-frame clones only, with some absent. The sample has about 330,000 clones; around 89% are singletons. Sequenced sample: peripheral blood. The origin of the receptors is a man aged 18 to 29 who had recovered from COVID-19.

The CDR3 here is CASSMVQGMNTEAFF. The CDR3 DNA follows: TGTGCCAGTAGTATGGTGCAGGGGATGAACACTGAAGCTTTCTTT. The chain joins TRBV19 to TRBJ1-1, with D perhaps matching TRBD1 (6 bases). Germline CDR1 LNHDA, CDR2 SQIVND (reference sequence). CDR3 length: 15 amino acids. Trimming took off 3 bases at V and 0 bases at J, with 11 bases between the two ends.

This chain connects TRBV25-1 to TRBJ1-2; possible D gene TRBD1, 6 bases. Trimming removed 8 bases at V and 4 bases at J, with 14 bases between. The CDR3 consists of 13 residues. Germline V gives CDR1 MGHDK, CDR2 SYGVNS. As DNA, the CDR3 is TGTGCCAGCGGGGGAGGGGGTGCCTATGGCTACACCTTC. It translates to CASGGGGAYGYTF.

CDR3 bases: TGTGCCAGCAGTTCCTCATCGGGCCCCGGAGCCAGGGGGCGCGTGAGCAATCAGCCCCAGCATTTT. Translated, it gives CASSSSSGPGARGRVSNQPQHF. The J gene is TRBJ1-5, the V gene TRBV27; TRBD1 matches 8 bases. The trim removed 4 bases at V and 1 base at J, leaving 24 bases unmatched. CDR3 length: 22 residues. Germline V CDR1 and CDR2: MNHEY, SMNVEV (reference sequence).

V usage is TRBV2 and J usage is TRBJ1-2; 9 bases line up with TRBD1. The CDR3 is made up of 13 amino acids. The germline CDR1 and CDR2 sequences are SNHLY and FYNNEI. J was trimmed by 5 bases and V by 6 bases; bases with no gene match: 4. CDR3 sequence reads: CASSGQGQYGYTF. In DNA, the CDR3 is TGTGCCAGCAGCGGACAGGGGCAGTATGGCTACACCTTC.

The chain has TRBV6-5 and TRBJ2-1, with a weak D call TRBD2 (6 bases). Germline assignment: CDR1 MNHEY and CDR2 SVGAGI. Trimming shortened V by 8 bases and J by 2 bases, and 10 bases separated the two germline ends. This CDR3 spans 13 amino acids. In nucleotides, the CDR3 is TGTGCCAGCCATACTAGCCCCTACAATGAGCAGTTCTTC. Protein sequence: CASHTSPYNEQFF.

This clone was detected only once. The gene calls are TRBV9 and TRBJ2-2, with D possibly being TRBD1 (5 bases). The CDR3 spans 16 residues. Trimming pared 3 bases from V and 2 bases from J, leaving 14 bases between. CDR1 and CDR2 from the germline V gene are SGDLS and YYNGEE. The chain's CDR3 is CASSAQPTVNTGELFF. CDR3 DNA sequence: TGTGCCAGCAGCGCGCAGCCGACAGTTAACACCGGGGAGCTGTTTTTT.

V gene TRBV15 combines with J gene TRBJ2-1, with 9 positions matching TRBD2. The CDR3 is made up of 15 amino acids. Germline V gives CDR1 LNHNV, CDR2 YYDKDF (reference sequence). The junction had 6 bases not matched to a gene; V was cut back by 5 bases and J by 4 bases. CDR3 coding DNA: TGTGCCACCAGCCGTAGCGGGAGTCCGTACAATGAGCAGTTCTTC. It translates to CATSRSGSPYNEQFF. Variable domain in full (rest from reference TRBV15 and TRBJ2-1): DAMVIQNPRYQVTQFGKPVTLSCSQTLNHNVMYWYQQKSSQAPKLLFHYYDKDFNNEADTPDNFQSRRPNTSFCFLDIRSPGLGDTAMYLCATSRSGSPYNEQFFGPGTRLTVL.